This T cell receptor (beta chain) derives from a study of T-cell memory formation after mild COVID-19. The overall study: Largely, the TCR clusters proved donor specific. Regarding the study as a whole: Clones contracting across day 15 to 85 had a balanced CD4/CD8 profile; later expanding clones leaned CD4+.

The V and J ends lost 3 bases and 0 bases respectively, with 8 bases between them. The CDR3 is 14 amino acids. The germline CDR1 and CDR2 sequences are DFQATT and SNEGSKA (reference sequence). Each CDR3 protein is one row after TCRdb ran MiXCR on the 5' RACE reads. Of around 340,000 distinct CDR3 sequences listed, 13% to 15% are singletons. Concerning this clonotype: Its antigen remains unknown.

This clonotype was obtained from a man aged 18-30 years who had mild COVID-19 (a few samples of this study predate the infection). Cell type and time point are not known. The chain has TRBV20-1 and TRBJ2-2, with TRBD2 as a possible D gene (6 bases). The source material was PBMCs or a T cell subset sorted from them (not recorded which). The CDR3 is CSASGGANTGELFF. The CDR3 DNA reads as TGCAGTGCTAGCGGCGGGGCGAACACCGGGGAGCTGTTTTTT.